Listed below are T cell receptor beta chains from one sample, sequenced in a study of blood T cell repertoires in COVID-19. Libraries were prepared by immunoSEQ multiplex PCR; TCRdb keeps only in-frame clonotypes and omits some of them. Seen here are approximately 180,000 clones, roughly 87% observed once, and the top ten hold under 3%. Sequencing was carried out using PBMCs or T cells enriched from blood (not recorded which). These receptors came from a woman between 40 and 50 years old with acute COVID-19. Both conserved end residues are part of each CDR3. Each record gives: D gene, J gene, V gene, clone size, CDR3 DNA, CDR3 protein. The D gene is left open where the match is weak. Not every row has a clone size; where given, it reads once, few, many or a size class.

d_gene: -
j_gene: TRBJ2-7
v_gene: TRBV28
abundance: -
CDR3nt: TGTGCCAGCAGTGGGATTGGACAGAGCGTTTCCTACGAGCAGTACTTC
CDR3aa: CASSGIGQSVSYEQYF

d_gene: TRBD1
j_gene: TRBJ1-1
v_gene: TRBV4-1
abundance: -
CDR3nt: TGCGCCAGCAGCCAAGTCACCGGGACAGGCTCTGAAGCTTTCTTT
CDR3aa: CASSQVTGTGSEAFF

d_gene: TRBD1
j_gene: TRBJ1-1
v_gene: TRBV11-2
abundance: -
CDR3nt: TGTGCCAGCAGCTTAGTCTTACAGGGGGCGACTGAAGCTTTCTTT
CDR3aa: CASSLVLQGATEAFF

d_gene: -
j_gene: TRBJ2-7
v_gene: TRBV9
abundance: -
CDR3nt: TGTGCCAGCAGCGCACACCTCTACGAGCAGTACTTC
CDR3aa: CASSAHLYEQYF

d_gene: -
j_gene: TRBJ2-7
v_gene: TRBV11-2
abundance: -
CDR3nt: TGTGCCAGCAGCCCGGGACTCTCCTACGAGCAGTACTTC
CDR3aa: CASSPGLSYEQYF

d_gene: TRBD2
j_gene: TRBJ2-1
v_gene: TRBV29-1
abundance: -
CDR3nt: TGCAGCGTTCATCATCTAGCGGGGGAGTCCAATGAGCAGTTCTTC
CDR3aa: CSVHHLAGESNEQFF

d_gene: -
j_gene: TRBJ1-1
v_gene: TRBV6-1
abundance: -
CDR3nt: TGTGCCAGCAGTGACACACTGAACACTGAAGCTTTCTTT
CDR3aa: CASSDTLNTEAFF

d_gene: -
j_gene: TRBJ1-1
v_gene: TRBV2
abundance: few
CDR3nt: TGTGCCAGCTCCGATCGTACGGGAGGGTACTTGAACACTGAAGCTTTCTTT
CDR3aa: CASSDRTGGYLNTEAFF

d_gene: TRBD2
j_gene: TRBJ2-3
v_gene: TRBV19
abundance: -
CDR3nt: TGTGCCAGTACGACTAGCGGGAGTGCCAGCACAGATACGCAGTATTTT
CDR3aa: CASTTSGSASTDTQYF

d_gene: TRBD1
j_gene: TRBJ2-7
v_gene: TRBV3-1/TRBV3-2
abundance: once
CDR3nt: TGTGCCAGCAGCGCACGACAGGGTAAGGCGCAGTACTTC
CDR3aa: CASSARQGKAQYF

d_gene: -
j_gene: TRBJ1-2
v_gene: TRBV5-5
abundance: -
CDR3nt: TGTGCCAGCAGCCCTGGTGGGCACTATGGCTACACCTTC
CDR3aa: CASSPGGHYGYTF

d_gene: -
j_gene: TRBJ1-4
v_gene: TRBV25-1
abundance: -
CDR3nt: TGTGCCAGCAGTGAATTGCAGGGAGGAGCGACTAATGAAAAACTGTTTTTT
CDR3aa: CASSELQGGATNEKLFF

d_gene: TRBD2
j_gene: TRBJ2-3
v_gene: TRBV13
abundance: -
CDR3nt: TGTGCCGGATCTAAGGGAGGGTCTCTAGCGGGAATGGATACGCAGTATTTT
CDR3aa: CAGSKGGSLAGMDTQYF